The source of this TCR beta chain is a study of CD8 T cells in Susac syndrome. This clonotype was counted once. V was cut by 4 bases and J by 5 bases, with 8 bases left in between. This CDR3 region has 12 residues. Germline V gene lookup returns CDR1 MNHEY and CDR2 SMNVEV (reference sequence). Random hexamers were used to reverse transcribe an amount of roughly 0.5 to 1 ug RNA. A single record per CDR3 protein comes from TCRdb applying MiXCR to the immunoSEQ multiplex PCR reads. This sample has 180,000 or so distinct CDR3 sequences, with almost 96% found just once. V usage is TRBV27 and J usage is TRBJ1-2, with D perhaps TRBD1 (5 bases). The sequenced sample was CD4+ T cells from PBMCs. The receptor was isolated from a human donor with multiple sclerosis. CDR3 in DNA: TGTGCCAGCAGTTCTGGGGGTTATGGCTACACCTTC. It codes for CASSSGGYGYTF.